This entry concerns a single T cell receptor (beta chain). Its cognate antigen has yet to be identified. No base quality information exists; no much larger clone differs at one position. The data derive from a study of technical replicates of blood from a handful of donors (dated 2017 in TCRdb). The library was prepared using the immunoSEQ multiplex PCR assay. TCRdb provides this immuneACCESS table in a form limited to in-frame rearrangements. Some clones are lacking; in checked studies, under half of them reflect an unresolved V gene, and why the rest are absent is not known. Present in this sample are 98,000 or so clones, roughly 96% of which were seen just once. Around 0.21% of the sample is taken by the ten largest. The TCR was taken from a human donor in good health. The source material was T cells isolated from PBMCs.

CDR3 sequence: CASREPLKMNTEAFF. At the DNA level, the sequence is TGCGCCAGCCGGGAGCCTTTGAAAATGAACACTGAAGCTTTCTTT. The V gene is TRBV5-1 and the J gene is TRBJ1-1, with no D gene named confidently. From the germline V gene, CDR1 is SGHRS and CDR2 is YFSETQ. A distance of 16 bases separates the germline ends of V and J, which lose 7 bases and 0 bases respectively. Including the terminal cysteine and phenylalanine, the CDR3 comprises 15 residues. The kept DNA is CDR3 alone, 45 bases in frame from the first base.